This T cell receptor beta chain was retrieved from a study of regulatory T cells in long-lasting Graves disease. Overall study findings and caveats: Accuracy may have suffered from the small sample size.

Relying on iRepertoire HTBI primers and Arm-PCR of CDR3 regions, the team built TCR beta libraries. TCRdb fed the multiplex PCR reads into MiXCR, producing one record per CDR3 protein. Among approximately 300,000 distinct CDR3 sequences listed, 18% were seen once. Described time point: newly diagnosed GD, antithyroid drugs for less than 3 months. Making the TCR library involved RNA that had been extracted from PBMCs. It was American Thyroid Association guidelines that determined Graves' disease diagnosis. A note on this clonotype: Its cognate antigen is unknown. Since a much larger clone is just one base distant, this may be a read error.

This clonotype was sampled from a female donor with Graves disease. The starting material was peripheral blood mononuclear cells (PBMCs), obtained at new diagnosis, from a patient treated with antithyroid drugs.

This CDR3 reads CASSQEDTQYF. The CDR3 DNA sequence: TGTGCCAGCAGCCAAGAAGATACGCAGTATTTT. The J gene is TRBJ2-3, the V gene TRBV3-1; D is uncertain. Germline CDR1 LGHDT, CDR2 YNNKEL (reference sequence). The CDR3 sequence is 11 residues long. The germline V and J ends were trimmed by 0 bases and 5 bases, with 0 bases remaining between them.